This T cell receptor beta chain was retrieved from a study of cytomegalovirus exposure and HLA in healthy donors. Findings and limits, study-wide: About 87% or about 30% of the time was how often most TCR beta V segments were productive, according to an earlier analysis. Cytomegalovirus association was assigned to about 150 TCR beta chains.

Between the trimmed V and J ends, which lost 9 bases and 2 bases, there was a span of 11 bases. This CDR3 is 12 amino acids long. Germline-derived CDR1 and CDR2 are LGHNT and FRNRAP. PCR amplification relied on 60 Vbeta primers (plus 13 Jbeta primers). Libraries were prepared by immunoSEQ multiplex PCR; TCRdb keeps only in-frame clonotypes and omits some of them. The sample includes about 140,000 clones, 65% to 85% seen only once; the top ten take more than 0.75%. In the case of this clone: Its antigen is not known.

The receptor comes from a man between 18 and 29 years old in good health and CMV-seronegative. V and J are TRBV12-5 and TRBJ2-7; D is possibly TRBD1 (6 bases). The sample was PBMCs. CDR3 bases: TGTGCTAGCGCGACAGGCCCCTACGAGCAGTACTTC. This translates into CASATGPYEQYF.